Sequencing of this T cell receptor (beta chain) was carried out in a study of PD-L1 blockade in urothelial cancer. Study-level information: Atezolizumab (1,200 mg intravenously every 3 weeks) began around 2014 for patients. Blood analysis took place 3 weeks (second dose) and 6 weeks after treatment start. Blood samples contained a median about 130,000 T cells. Study results and caveats: Below-median blood TCR clonality before treatment forecast better survival.

V was pared by 3 bases and J by 0 bases, with 16 bases between. Germline V CDR1 and CDR2: SGDLS, YYNGEE. The CDR3 is made up of 16 amino acids. Concerning this clone: Its cognate antigen is unknown.

Time point noted: peripheral blood 6 weeks after treatment start. Sequencing was performed with immunoSEQ multiplex PCR; in TCRdb, only in-frame clones are kept and a portion is missing. The sample contains more than 40,000 clones, roughly four fifths of which appear only once. V and J are TRBV9 and TRBJ2-7; a possible D gene is TRBD1 (7 bases). This TCR was sampled from a man in his 60s with urothelial cancer. Specimen: PBMCs, collected around atezolizumab (anti-PD-L1) treatment. The CDR3 protein is CASSEGIRGDSYEQYF. DNA for the CDR3: TGTGCCAGCAGCGAGGGAATCAGGGGGGACTCCTACGAGCAGTACTTC.